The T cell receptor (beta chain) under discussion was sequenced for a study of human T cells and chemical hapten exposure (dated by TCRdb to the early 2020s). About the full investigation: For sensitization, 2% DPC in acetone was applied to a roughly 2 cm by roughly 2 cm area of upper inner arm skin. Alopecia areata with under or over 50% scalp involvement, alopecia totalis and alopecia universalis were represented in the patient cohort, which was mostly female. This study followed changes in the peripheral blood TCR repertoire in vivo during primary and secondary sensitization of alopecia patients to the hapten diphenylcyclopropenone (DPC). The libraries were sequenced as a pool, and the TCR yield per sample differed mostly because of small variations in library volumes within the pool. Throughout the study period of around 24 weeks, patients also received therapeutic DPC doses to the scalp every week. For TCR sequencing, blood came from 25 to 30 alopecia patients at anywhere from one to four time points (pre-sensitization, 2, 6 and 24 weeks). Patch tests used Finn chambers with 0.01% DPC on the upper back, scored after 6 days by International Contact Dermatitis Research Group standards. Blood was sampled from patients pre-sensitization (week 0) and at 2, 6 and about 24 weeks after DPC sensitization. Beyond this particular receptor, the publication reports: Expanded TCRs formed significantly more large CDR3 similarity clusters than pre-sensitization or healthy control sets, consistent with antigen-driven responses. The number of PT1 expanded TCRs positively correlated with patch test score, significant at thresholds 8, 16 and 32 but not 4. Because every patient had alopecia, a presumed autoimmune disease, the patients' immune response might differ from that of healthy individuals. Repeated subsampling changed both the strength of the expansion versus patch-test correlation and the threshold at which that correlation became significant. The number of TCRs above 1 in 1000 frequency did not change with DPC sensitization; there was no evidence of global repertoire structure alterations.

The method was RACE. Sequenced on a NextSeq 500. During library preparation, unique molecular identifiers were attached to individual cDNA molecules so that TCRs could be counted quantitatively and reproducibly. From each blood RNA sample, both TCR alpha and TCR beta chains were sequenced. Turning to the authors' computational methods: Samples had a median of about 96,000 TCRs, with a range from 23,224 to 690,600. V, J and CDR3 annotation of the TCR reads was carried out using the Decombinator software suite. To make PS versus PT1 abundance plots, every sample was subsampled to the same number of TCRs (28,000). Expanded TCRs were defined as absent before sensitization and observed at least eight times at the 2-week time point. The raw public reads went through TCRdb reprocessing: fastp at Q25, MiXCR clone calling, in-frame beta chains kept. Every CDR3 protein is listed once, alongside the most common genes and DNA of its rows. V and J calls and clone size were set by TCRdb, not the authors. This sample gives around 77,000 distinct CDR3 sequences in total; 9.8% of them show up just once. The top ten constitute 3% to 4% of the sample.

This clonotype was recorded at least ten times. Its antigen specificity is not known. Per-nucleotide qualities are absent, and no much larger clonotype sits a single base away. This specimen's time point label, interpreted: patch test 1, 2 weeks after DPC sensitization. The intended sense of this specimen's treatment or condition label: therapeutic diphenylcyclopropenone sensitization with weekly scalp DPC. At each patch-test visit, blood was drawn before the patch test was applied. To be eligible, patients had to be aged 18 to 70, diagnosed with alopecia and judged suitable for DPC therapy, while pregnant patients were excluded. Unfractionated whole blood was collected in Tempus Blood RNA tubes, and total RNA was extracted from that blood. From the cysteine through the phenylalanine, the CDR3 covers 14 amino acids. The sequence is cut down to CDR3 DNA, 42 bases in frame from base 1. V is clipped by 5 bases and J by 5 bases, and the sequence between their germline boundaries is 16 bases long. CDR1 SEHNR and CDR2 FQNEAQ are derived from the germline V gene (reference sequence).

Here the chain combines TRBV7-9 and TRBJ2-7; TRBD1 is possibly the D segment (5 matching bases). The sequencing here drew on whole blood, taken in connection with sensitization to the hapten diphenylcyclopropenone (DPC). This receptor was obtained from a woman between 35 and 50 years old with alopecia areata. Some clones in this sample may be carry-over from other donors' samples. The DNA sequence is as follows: TGTGCCAGCAGCCAGAGCAGGGCCGGCGACGAGCAGTACTTC. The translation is CASSQSRAGDEQYF.